This T cell receptor (beta chain) was identified in a study of identical twins. A universal primer site came from template switching; cDNA carried unique molecular identifiers. TCRdb re-called the 5' RACE reads through MiXCR, storing one row per CDR3 protein. The table lists roughly 220,000 distinct CDR3 sequences, roughly 7.1% of them singletons. This clonotype was seen at least ten times. What it binds is not known. Notes on the study in general: Within beta out-of-frame sequences, the excess sharing observed between twins was weaker.

CDR3 size: 17 residues. Trimming shortened V by 0 bases and J by 1 base, and 15 bases separated the two germline ends. Per germline, CDR1 LGHNA and CDR2 YSLEER. The same sample was also used in a study of T cells expressing NK-cell markers. Per that study: Among eight sequenced donors, seven carried HCMV seropositivity while one was seronegative. Whether the expanded NKG2C+ T cell clones recognized HCMV remained unclear.

The genes are TRBV4-3 and TRBJ1-1, with D perhaps matching TRBD1 (5 bases). The receptor was derived from a woman aged 18 to 35 in good health. Sample: CD8+ T cells sorted from blood. The CDR3 loop is CASSQDITKGRNTEAFF. The CDR3 bases are TGCGCCAGCAGCCAAGATATAACAAAGGGGAGGAACACTGAAGCTTTCTTT.